Below are 5 T cell receptor beta chains sequenced from a single sample in a study of early T cells in non-severe SARS-CoV-2 infection. MiXCR, applied by TCRdb to the 5' RACE reads, yields one record per CDR3 protein. The sample yields under 60,000 distinct CDR3 sequences, under 15% seen once. The sequencing input was whole blood. The receptors shown here come from an adult who was a healthcare worker with PCR-confirmed SARS-CoV-2 infection or an uninfected control (not recorded which).

This clonotype was seen a few times. The V and J genes are TRBV6-1 and TRBJ2-1; D is undetermined. CDR3 length equals 12 residues. CDR1 and CDR2 (germline): MNHNS, SASEGT. Between the trimmed V and J ends, which lost 4 bases and 3 bases, there was a span of 4 bases. The CDR3 DNA is TGTGCCAGCAGTGCATTCTACAATGAGCAGTTCTTC. Its protein product is CASSAFYNEQFF.

This clonotype appeared many times. The chain employs TRBV10-3 and TRBJ2-7; TRBD1 aligns across 7 bases. J lost 5 bases, V lost 2 bases, and 6 bases had no gene match. The germline V gene has CDR1 ENHRY and CDR2 SYGVKD. CDR3 length equals 14 residues. Here the CDR3 DNA reads TGTGCCATCAGTGAGGACAGGGACGTCAACGAGCAGTACTTC. Translating it yields CAISEDRDVNEQYF.

This clonotype was seen repeatedly, ten times or more. The chain employs TRBV21-1 and TRBJ2-2; TRBD1 was called by the table and not checked on the DNA. TRBV21-1 is recorded as a pseudogene. The CDR3 is 16 amino acids. CDR3 amino acids: CASSRTGHLYTGELFF. In DNA, the CDR3 is TGTGCCAGCAGCAGAACGGGACACTTGTACACCGGGGAGCTGTTTTTT.

The chain uses TRBV6-1 and TRBJ1-2, with D maybe TRBD1 (6 bases). The ends were cut back, 3 bases at V and 8 bases at J, with 10 bases in the middle. Germline V gives CDR1 MNHNS, CDR2 SASEGT. CDR3 length equals 12 residues. This CDR3 is CASSEGGGGYTF. In DNA, the CDR3 is TGTGCCAGCAGTGAGGGAGGGGGAGGCTACACCTTC.

On this clonotype itself: This may come from a read error, since a much larger clone is one base off. The chain carries TRBV5-1 and TRBJ2-6, with D possibly matching TRBD1 (5 bases). The CDR3 runs 17 residues. The V end lost 4 bases, the J end lost 4 bases, and 18 bases lay between the germline ends. CDR1 and CDR2 from the germline V gene are SGHRS and YFSETQ. The CDR3 loop is CASSPDTSTWGANVLTF. In DNA form, the CDR3 reads TGCGCCAGCAGCCCGGACACTTCCACTTGGGGGGCCAACGTCCTGACTTTC.